Shown below are 5 T cell receptor beta chains from a single sample sequenced in a study of cytotoxic CD8 clonotypes in ibrutinib-treated CLL. Measured with immunoSEQ multiplex PCR; TCRdb has only the in-frame clones, and not every one. The sample carries some 350,000 clones, around 66% recorded once. The material was PBMCs, obtained after 36 months of ibrutinib treatment. These receptor sequences come from a human donor with chronic lymphocytic leukemia.

The chain links TRBV11-2 to TRBJ2-3; 10 bases are a match to TRBD2. J lost 7 bases, V lost 0 bases, and 7 bases had no gene match. The CDR3 loop spans 16 amino acids. Germline lookup yields CDR1 SGHAT and CDR2 FQNNGV. For the CDR3, the DNA is TGTGCCAGCAGCTTAGAGGGGGGACTAGCGCGAAATACGCAGTATTTT. Amino acids: CASSLEGGLARNTQYF. Variable domain in full (rest from reference TRBV11-2 and TRBJ2-3): EAGVAQSPRYKIIEKRQSVAFWCNPISGHATLYWYQQILGQGPKLLIQFQNNGVVDDSQLPKDRFSAERLKGVDSTLKIQPAKLEDSAVYLCASSLEGGLARNTQYFGPGTRLTVL.

The V gene is TRBV5-1, the J gene TRBJ2-7, with D possibly matching TRBD1 (6 bases). This CDR3 spans 14 amino acids. Germline lookup yields CDR1 SGHRS and CDR2 YFSETQ. V was cut by 0 bases and J by 4 bases, with 11 bases left in between. CDR3 coding DNA: TGCGCCAGCAGCTTGGACAGGGAATGGTACGAGCAGTACTTC. Its protein product is CASSLDREWYEQYF.

The chain couples TRBV9 to TRBJ2-1, with 11 bases aligning to TRBD2. Looked up from germline, CDR1 is SGDLS and CDR2 is YYNGEE. The V gene end was trimmed by 3 bases and the J gene end by 6 bases; junction bases not matched to a gene: 8. CDR3 length equals 16 residues. This CDR3 is CASSELAGGASNEQFF. The CDR3 nucleotides read TGTGCCAGCAGCGAGTTAGCGGGAGGGGCTAGCAATGAGCAGTTCTTC.

The V and J genes are TRBV4-1 and TRBJ2-7; a possible D gene is TRBD2 (6 bases). Germline V gene data show CDR1 as MGHRA and CDR2 as YSYEKL. This CDR3 is 15 amino acids long. V dropped 0 bases and J dropped 4 bases, with 13 bases sitting between them. In DNA, the CDR3 is TGCGCCAGCAGCCAAGATCAGGGACTTACATACGAGCAGTACTTC. This gives the protein CASSQDQGLTYEQYF.

This chain links TRBV7-2 with TRBJ2-7; D is ambiguous. The germline V gene encodes CDR1 SGHTA and CDR2 FQGNSA. V gave up 5 bases and J gave up 1 base, with 9 bases separating them. This CDR3 comprises 13 residues. CDR3 in amino acids: CASSAQKSYEQYF. CDR3 in DNA: TGTGCCAGCAGCGCCCAGAAGTCCTACGAGCAGTACTTC.